Below are 19 T cell receptor beta chains sequenced from a single sample in a study of T cells in Graves' hyperthyroidism and ophthalmopathy. Amplification of TCR beta CDR3 regions used RNA as the template. Carried out on the TCR CDR3, a first-round RT-PCR used the HTBI primer set. MiXCR, applied by TCRdb to the multiplex PCR reads, yields one record per CDR3 protein. The data hold nearly 750,000 distinct CDR3 sequences, with about a third observed a single time. The sample comprised blood. Receptors were obtained from a woman between 40 and 55 years old with Graves' hyperthyroidism.

This clonotype is a singleton in its sample. A read error may be the cause here, since a much bigger clone is one base away. This chain's CDR3 is CASSMGSEHQPQHF. CDR3 bases: TGTGCCAGTAGTATGGGTTCAGAGCATCAGCCCCAGCATTTT. The genes are TRBV19 and TRBJ1-5; D is undetermined. Trimming removed 3 bases at V and 5 bases at J, with 11 bases between. CDR3 length: 14 amino acids. Germline V lookup: CDR1 LNHDA, CDR2 SQIVND (reference sequence). The variable domain in full, completed from reference TRBV19 and TRBJ1-5, reads DGGITQSPKYLFRKEGQNVTLSCEQNLNHDAMYWYRQDPGQGLRLIYYSQIVNDFQKGDIAEGYSVSREKKESFPLTVTSAQKNPTAFYLCASSMGSEHQPQHFGDGTRLSIL.

The chain links TRBV29-1 to TRBJ2-5, with TRBD1 as a possible D gene (7 bases). V dropped 7 bases and J dropped 5 bases, with 11 bases sitting between them. This CDR3 contains 11 residues. Per the germline V gene, CDR1 is SQVTM and CDR2 is ANQGSEA. CDR3 in amino acids: CSGSGGETQYF. CDR3 coding DNA: TGCAGCGGGTCAGGGGGGGAGACCCAGTACTTC.

The table lists this clonotype with many counts. This chain joins TRBV10-3 and TRBJ1-2; no reliable D call. The CDR3 has 12 residues. Between the trimmed V and J ends, which lost 6 bases and 1 base, there was a span of 6 bases. Germline V lookup: CDR1 ENHRY, CDR2 SYGVKD. CDR3 region: CAIRESNYGYTF. The CDR3 bases are TGTGCCATCAGAGAAAGTAACTATGGCTACACCTTC.

V is TRBV29-1 and J is TRBJ1-5; 7 nucleotides line up with TRBD1. Germline CDR1 and CDR2: SQVTM and ANQGSEA. The V segment lost 6 bases and the J segment 2 bases; nucleotides outside the gene matches: 10. This CDR3 is built from 15 residues. The CDR3 reads CSVPATGSGNQPQHF. DNA of the CDR3: TGCAGCGTGCCAGCGACAGGGTCTGGCAATCAGCCCCAGCATTTT.

This clonotype was detected only once. Just one base apart from a much larger clone, this may be a read error. The chain carries TRBV6-2 or TRBV6-3 and TRBJ1-5; D is undetermined. There are 14 residues in the CDR3. From germline, CDR1 is MNHEY and CDR2 SVGEGT. Trimming removed 0 bases from V and 6 bases from J, with 9 bases in between. DNA of the CDR3: TGTGCCAGCAGTTACTCGATAGCTCGTCAGCCCCAGCATTTT. It specifies CASSYSIARQPQHF.

A few counts support this clonotype. The J gene is TRBJ2-7, the V gene TRBV7-2; the D gene is possibly TRBD1 (7 bases). Germline V gene data show CDR1 as SGHTA and CDR2 as FQGNSA. The CDR3 loop spans 16 amino acids. Deletions cut 1 base from V and 5 bases from J, with 18 bases between. The CDR3 DNA is TGTGCCAGCAGCTTAGGGAGGGGGTACAGGGGCCACGAGCAGTACTTC. This gives the protein CASSLGRGYRGHEQYF.

The chain couples TRBV20-1 to TRBJ1-5; 9 bases are shared with TRBD1. CDR3 length: 15 residues. From germline, CDR1 is DFQATT and CDR2 SNEGSKA (reference sequence). The J segment lost 2 bases and the V segment lost 6 bases, leaving 8 bases of the junction unmatched. CDR3 DNA sequence: TGCAGTGCCTTTACAGGGGGCCCGGGCAATCAGCCCCAGCATTTT. Protein: CSAFTGGPGNQPQHF.

This clonotype was picked up a small number of times. The chain links TRBV6-5 to TRBJ2-7, with D unresolved. The CDR3 length is 14 residues. The ends were cut back, 0 bases at V and 4 bases at J, with 10 bases in the middle. Germline V gives CDR1 MNHEY, CDR2 SVGAGI. CDR3 nucleotide sequence: TGTGCCAGCAGTTACTCGAGTGCAGATTACGAGCAGTACTTC. Its translation: CASSYSSADYEQYF.

This clonotype was seen more than once but under ten times. This rearrangement joins TRBV20-1 to TRBJ2-1; 8 bases match TRBD1. With 6 bases clipped from V and 2 bases from J, the junction kept 6 bases outside the gene matches. The germline CDR1 and CDR2 sequences are DFQATT and SNEGSKA (reference sequence). The CDR3 spans 14 residues. The chain's CDR3 is CSASDRGAYNEQFF. The CDR3, as DNA: TGCAGTGCCAGCGACAGGGGAGCCTACAATGAGCAGTTCTTC.

The count of this clonotype is one. The chain employs TRBV14 and TRBJ1-1, with TRBD1 as a possible D gene (5 bases). The CDR3 covers 13 residues. Germline V gene sequence: CDR1 SGHDN, CDR2 FVKESK. The germline V and J ends were trimmed by 7 bases and 8 bases, with 17 bases remaining between them. CDR3 amino acids: CASTLRGQGEAFF. The CDR3 nucleotides are TGTGCCAGCACCCTCCGAGGGCAGGGAGAAGCTTTCTTT.

About this clonotype: Compared with germline, one end of the junction differs, possibly owing to a read error. V and J are TRBV10-2 and TRBJ1-4; perhaps TRBD1 as D (5 bases). CDR1 WSHSY and CDR2 SAAADI come from the germline V gene. The CDR3 covers 14 residues. For the CDR3, the DNA is TGTGCCAGCAGTTACGGGGGAGGGAATGAAAAACTGTTTTTT. Its protein is CASSYGGGNEKLFF.

This clonotype was recorded at least ten times. The chain has TRBV7-2 and TRBJ1-6; the D gene is possibly TRBD1 (5 bases). The V and J ends lost 3 bases and 4 bases respectively, with 10 bases between them. CDR1 is SGHTA, CDR2 FQGNSA, per germline. This CDR3 region has 15 residues. The DNA of the CDR3 is TGTGCCAGCAGCTTCGGTAGGGGATATAATTCACCCCTCCACTTT. It encodes CASSFGRGYNSPLHF. Full variable domain (missing parts from reference TRBV7-2 and TRBJ1-6): GAGVSQSPSNKVTEKGKDVELRCDPISGHTALYWYRQSLGQGLEFLIYFQGNSAPDKSGLPSDRFSAERTGGSVSTLTIQRTQQEDSAVYLCASSFGRGYNSPLHFGNGTRLTVT.

J is TRBJ2-2 and V is TRBV24-1; no firm D call. The CDR3 extends over 15 amino acids. V gave up 3 bases and J gave up 2 bases, with 9 bases separating them. The germline gives CDR1 KGHDR, CDR2 SFDVKD. The CDR3 nucleotides are TGTGCCACCAGTGATCCCTTACGTAACACCGGGGAGCTGTTTTTT. It encodes CATSDPLRNTGELFF.

In this sample, this clonotype turned up many times. The V gene is TRBV12-3 or TRBV12-4, the J gene TRBJ2-5; 10 positions agree with TRBD2. The CDR3 has 14 residues. With V trimmed by 6 bases and J by 4 bases, 5 bases remained unmatched. The CDR3 nucleotides read TGTGCCAGCAGGGTTCTAGCGGGAGTAGAGACCCAGTACTTC. Translating it yields CASRVLAGVETQYF.

This clonotype was detected many times. The CDR3 region is CASSLALRGELFF. In nucleotides, the CDR3 is TGTGCCAGCAGTTTAGCGCTAAGGGGGGAGCTGTTTTTT. This chain joins TRBV12-3 or TRBV12-4 and TRBJ2-2; no reliable D call. This CDR3 spans 13 amino acids. The V gene lost 0 bases and the J gene lost 8 bases, with 7 bases spanning the gap.

This clonotype has just a few counts. This rearrangement joins TRBV25-1 to TRBJ2-7; 7 positions agree with TRBD1. Germline trimming cut 3 bases from V and 4 bases from J; bases unmatched to any gene: 9. CDR1 and CDR2 from the germline V gene are MGHDK and SYGVNS. The CDR3 length is 15 residues. The CDR3 here is CASSDMTGFTYEQYF. The CDR3 coding sequence is TGTGCCAGCAGTGACATGACAGGGTTCACGTACGAGCAGTACTTC.

The chain combines TRBV20-1 with TRBJ2-5; D gene uncertain. The CDR3 contains 14 residues. Trimming left V 0 bases short and J 3 bases short, with 11 bases between. Germline V CDR1 and CDR2: DFQATT, SNEGSKA (reference sequence). CDR3 bases: TGCAGTGCTAGAGAGCGCCAGTGGAAAGAGACCCAGTACTTC. It encodes CSARERQWKETQYF.

This clonotype has just a few counts. V is TRBV6-1 and J is TRBJ1-2; maybe TRBD1 (5 bases). Trimming took 6 bases from V and 7 from J, leaving 21 bases between them. The CDR3 consists of 15 residues. Germline values: CDR1 MNHNS, CDR2 SASEGT. The CDR3 protein is CASRGTGRASGGYTF. The CDR3 coding sequence is TGTGCCAGCAGGGGGACCGGGAGGGCTAGCGGTGGCTACACCTTC.

This clonotype was detected once. This CDR3 is CSTPPGTGGKETQYF. DNA of the CDR3: TGCAGTACACCTCCCGGGACAGGGGGTAAAGAGACCCAGTACTTC. The gene calls are TRBV20-1 and TRBJ2-5; 11 bases match TRBD1. Germline-derived CDR1 and CDR2 are DFQATT and SNEGSKA (reference sequence). V dropped 8 bases and J dropped 3; count of bases not matched to a gene: 11. CDR3 length: 15 residues.